Below are 30 T cell receptor beta chains sequenced from a single sample in a study of T cells of healthy individuals. TCRdb reanalysed the 5' RACE reads using MiXCR and keeps one entry per CDR3 protein. The sample shows some 82,000 distinct CDR3 sequences, about 5% of them seen only once. The origin of the receptors is a female donor in good health.

This clonotype was counted at least ten times. The chain employs TRBV24-1 and TRBJ2-3, with 9 bases identical to TRBD2. V dropped 1 base and J dropped 3; count of bases not matched to a gene: 4. Germline V gene lookup returns CDR1 KGHDR and CDR2 SFDVKD. The CDR3 is 16 amino acids. The CDR3 loop is CATSDFAGGETDTQYF. The CDR3 nucleotides are TGTGCCACCAGTGATTTCGCGGGAGGGGAAACAGATACGCAGTATTTT.

J is TRBJ2-7 and V is TRBV14; D unresolved. V was clipped by 3 bases and J by 4 bases, with 10 bases between them. This CDR3 is 13 amino acids long. Germline values: CDR1 SGHDN, CDR2 FVKESK. CDR3 residues: CASSHLVGYEQYF. The CDR3 bases are TGTGCCAGCAGCCACCTAGTTGGGTACGAGCAGTACTTC.

This clonotype has at least ten counts. The chain recombines TRBV11-2 with TRBJ2-2, with D perhaps TRBD2 (6 bases). This CDR3 has 15 residues. The germline CDR1 and CDR2 sequences are SGHAT and FQNNGV. V was shortened by 3 bases and J by 7 bases, with 15 bases between the two germline ends. The CDR3 loop is CASSFRLVGDGELFF. CDR3 DNA sequence: TGTGCCAGCAGCTTTCGACTAGTTGGGGACGGGGAGCTGTTTTTT.

This clonotype was counted at least ten times. The V and J genes are TRBV2 and TRBJ2-3; 10 bases line up with TRBD2. This CDR3 region has 14 residues. V dropped 5 bases and J dropped 5; count of bases not matched to a gene: 4. Looked up from germline, CDR1 is SNHLY and CDR2 is FYNNEI. CDR3 residues: CASSSGRAIDTQYF. In DNA, the CDR3 is TGTGCCAGCAGTAGCGGGAGGGCCATAGATACGCAGTATTTT.

This clonotype was counted at least ten times. The rearrangement joins TRBV9 to TRBJ2-3; D is ambiguous. V was pared by 0 bases and J by 7 bases, with 15 bases between. Germline CDR1 and CDR2: SGDLS and YYNGEE. This CDR3 has 15 residues. CDR3 sequence reads: CASSVGRSAENTQYF. The CDR3 DNA is TGTGCCAGCAGCGTAGGAAGGTCCGCCGAGAATACGCAGTATTTT. Full variable domain (rest looked up from reference TRBV9 and TRBJ2-3): DSGVTQTPKHLITATGQRVTLRCSPRSGDLSVYWYQQSLDQGLQFLIQYYNGEERAKGNILERFSAQQFPDLHSELNLSSLELGDSALYFCASSVGRSAENTQYFGPGTRLTVL.

At least ten counts were recorded for this clonotype. CDR3 in DNA: TGTGCCAGCAGCGGTGGGGTGTACAATGAGCAGTTCTTC. Translated: CASSGGVYNEQFF. The chain uses TRBV9 and TRBJ2-1; the D is unclear. The V gene's germline CDR1 is SGDLS and CDR2 YYNGEE. V dropped 3 bases and J dropped 4 bases, with 8 bases sitting between them. CDR3 size: 13 residues.

This chain uses TRBV28 with TRBJ2-3, with TRBD2 matching 9 bases. CDR1 and CDR2 from the germline V gene are MDHEN and SYDVKM. The CDR3 covers 14 residues. Trimming took 6 bases from V and 9 from J; bases not matched to a gene: 10. CDR3 bases: TGTGCCAGCAGACCTAGCGGGAAAAAGCACACGCAGTATTTT. Translating gives CASRPSGKKHTQYF.

This clonotype was counted at least ten times. The gene calls are TRBV6-6 and TRBJ2-1; 9 bases are a match to TRBD2. CDR1 and CDR2 (germline): MNHNY, SVGAGI (reference sequence). This CDR3 region has 15 residues. J was trimmed by 6 bases and V by 8 bases; bases with no gene match: 11. This CDR3 reads CASVPVAGEVNEQFF. The DNA for the CDR3 is TGTGCCAGCGTTCCCGTAGCGGGAGAGGTCAATGAGCAGTTCTTC.

This clonotype appeared many times. V usage is TRBV6-2 or TRBV6-3 and J usage is TRBJ2-6; no reliable D call. Germline-derived CDR1 and CDR2 are MNHEY and SVGEGT. There are 15 residues in the CDR3. The V and J ends lost 6 bases and 0 bases respectively, with 9 bases between them. CDR3: CASSPYFSGANVLTF. The CDR3 DNA sequence: TGTGCCAGCAGCCCGTACTTCTCTGGGGCCAACGTCCTGACTTTC.

Many counts were recorded for this clonotype. This rearrangement joins TRBV18 to TRBJ1-5; D remains ambiguous. Germline assignment: CDR1 KGHSH and CDR2 LQKENI. The CDR3 is 14 amino acids. V dropped 5 bases and J dropped 1 base, with 9 bases sitting between them. This CDR3 is CASSSSGSNQPQHF. Here the CDR3 DNA reads TGTGCCAGCTCATCCTCCGGGAGCAATCAGCCCCAGCATTTT.

This clonotype was seen many times. The genes are TRBV7-8 and TRBJ2-7; TRBD2 aligns across 11 bases. The CDR3 contains 17 residues. Germline V gene lookup returns CDR1 SGHVS and CDR2 FQNEAQ. Trimming removed 5 bases from V and 1 base from J; junction bases left unmatched: 10. The CDR3 nucleotides are TGTGCCAGCAGCCGCTCAACTAGCGGGAGTGCATCCTACGAGCAGTACTTC. It is translated as CASSRSTSGSASYEQYF. Full variable domain (rest looked up from reference TRBV7-8 and TRBJ2-7): GAGVSQSPRYKVAKRGQDVALRCDPISGHVSLFWYQQALGQGPEFLTYFQNEAQLDKSGLPSDRFFAERPEGSVSTLKIQRTQQEDSAVYLCASSRSTSGSASYEQYFGPGTRLTVT.

This clonotype was seen a handful of times. The V call is TRBV7-2, the J call TRBJ1-1; D remains ambiguous. CDR3 size: 14 residues. The germline V gene encodes CDR1 SGHTA and CDR2 FQGNSA. Deletions cut 3 bases from V and 5 bases from J, with 13 bases between. CDR3 sequence reads: CASSFSVSRTEAFF. As DNA, the CDR3 is TGTGCCAGCAGCTTCAGTGTCAGCCGAACTGAAGCTTTCTTT.

This clonotype came up a few times. The chain uses TRBV28 and TRBJ2-7; unclear D gene. Germline V CDR1 and CDR2: MDHEN, SYDVKM. V lost 6 bases to trimming and J lost 1 base, with 16 bases between them. The CDR3 sequence is 15 residues long. The CDR3 sequence is CASRPTIAASYEQYF. Written as DNA, the CDR3 is TGTGCCAGCAGGCCTACTATCGCGGCGTCCTACGAGCAGTACTTC.

This clonotype was detected ten times or more. DNA of the CDR3: TGTGCCAGCAGTATCTCCTACGAGCAGTACTTC. Translated, it gives CASSISYEQYF. This chain connects TRBV12-3 or TRBV12-4 to TRBJ2-7; D gene ambiguous. The CDR3 is 11 residues long. V lost 5 bases and J 0 bases, leaving 2 bases between the germline ends.

In its sample, this clonotype was seen many times. The V gene is TRBV13, the J gene TRBJ1-6, with no clear D. Germline V gene data show CDR1 as PRHDT and CDR2 as FYEKMQ (reference sequence). The CDR3 length is 17 residues. Trimming pared 2 bases from V and 0 bases from J, leaving 11 bases between. DNA of the CDR3: TGTGCCAGCAGCTTATCCGGTGGCAACTCCTATAATTCACCCCTCCACTTT. Translation: CASSLSGGNSYNSPLHF. Full variable domain (rest looked up from reference TRBV13 and TRBJ1-6): AAGVIQSPRHLIKEKRETATLKCYPIPRHDTVYWYQQGPGQDPQFLISFYEKMQSDKGSIPDRFSAQQFSDYHSELNMSSLELGDSALYFCASSLSGGNSYNSPLHFGNGTRLTVT.

Many counts were recorded for this clonotype. This sequence joins TRBV6-5 and TRBJ2-7; the D gene is possibly TRBD2 (6 bases). CDR3 length: 16 residues. Trimming cost V 4 bases and J 2 bases, with 18 bases left between them. From germline, CDR1 is MNHEY and CDR2 SVGAGI. The CDR3 loop reads CASSSHGTLRAYEQYF. DNA of the CDR3: TGTGCCAGCAGTTCCCACGGGACTTTGAGGGCCTACGAGCAGTACTTC.

This clonotype was seen a handful of times. The gene calls are TRBV5-1 and TRBJ2-7; 9 bases fit TRBD1. Germline V gives CDR1 SGHRS, CDR2 YFSETQ. CDR3 length: 15 amino acids. The ends lost 4 bases at V and 1 base at J; junction bases unmatched: 6. CDR3 sequence: CASSTGQGSSYEQYF. The CDR3 coding sequence is TGCGCCAGCAGCACAGGACAGGGGAGTTCCTACGAGCAGTACTTC.

This clonotype was seen repeatedly, ten times or more. The chain combines TRBV5-4 with TRBJ1-6; D gene uncertain. With 2 bases removed from V and 5 bases from J, the gap between germline ends came to 5 bases. Per the germline V gene, CDR1 is SGHNT and CDR2 is YYREEE (reference sequence). The CDR3 spans 13 residues. In nucleotides, the CDR3 is TGTGCCAGCAGCTTCCCGAATAATTCACCCCTCCACTTT. Its translation is CASSFPNNSPLHF.

The rearrangement links TRBV4-3 to TRBJ1-3, with 7 bases that match TRBD1. From germline, CDR1 is LGHNA and CDR2 YSLEER. The ends lost 3 bases at V and 0 bases at J; junction bases unmatched: 8. CDR3 length equals 17 residues. CDR3 in DNA: TGCGCCAGCAGCCATCAACAGGGGCTAAACTCTGGAAACACCATATATTTT. As protein: CASSHQQGLNSGNTIYF.

The V gene is TRBV3-2, the J gene TRBJ2-5; the D call of TRBD2 is as the table states it, not checked on the DNA. TRBV3-2 is a known pseudogene. The CDR3 is 21 residues long. This chain's CDR3 is CASSKDRTSGTPRGSMETQYF. As DNA, the CDR3 is TGTGCCAGCAGCAAAGATAGGACTAGCGGGACGCCGAGGGGTTCTATGGAGACCCAGTACTTC.

This clonotype came up a few times. The chain uses TRBV9 and TRBJ2-7; 7 bases are shared with TRBD1. Germline V gene sequence: CDR1 SGDLS, CDR2 YYNGEE. V dropped 4 bases and J dropped 5; count of bases not matched to a gene: 9. This CDR3 contains 14 residues. DNA for the CDR3: TGTGCCAGCAGCTCCGGGACAGCATGGAACGAGCAGTACTTC. Translated, it gives CASSSGTAWNEQYF.

This clonotype was counted ten times or more. This chain joins TRBV28 and TRBJ2-7; the match to TRBD1 covers 9 bases. J was trimmed by 5 bases and V by 10 bases; bases with no gene match: 9. This CDR3 region has 13 residues. Germline CDR1 reads MDHEN; CDR2 reads SYDVKM. The CDR3 region is CATPGQGGDEQYF. The CDR3 DNA reads as TGTGCCACCCCGGGACAGGGTGGGGACGAGCAGTACTTC.

This clonotype has ten or more counts. The rearrangement links TRBV5-1 to TRBJ1-4; TRBD1 might be the D (5 bases). Germline CDR1 is SGHRS and CDR2 is YFSETQ. V lost 0 bases and J lost 6, with 9 bases in between. This CDR3 contains 14 residues. The CDR3 reads CASSLGQRDEKLFF. The DNA for the CDR3 is TGCGCCAGCAGCTTGGGACAGAGGGATGAAAAACTGTTTTTT. The full variable domain, rest sourced from reference TRBV5-1 and TRBJ1-4, is KAGVTQTPRYLIKTRGQQVTLSCSPISGHRSVSWYQQTPGQGLQFLFEYFSETQRNKGNFPGRFSGRQFSNSRSEMNVSTLELGDSALYLCASSLGQRDEKLFFGSGTQLSVL.

This clonotype occurred many times. The chain is built from TRBV29-1 and TRBJ2-2; no clear D. V was pared by 4 bases and J by 5 bases, with 8 bases between. Germline V lookup: CDR1 SQVTM, CDR2 ANQGSEA. The CDR3 has 12 residues. The CDR3 reads CSVAWMTGELFF. The CDR3 coding sequence is TGCAGCGTTGCTTGGATGACCGGGGAGCTGTTTTTT.

The chain recombines TRBV4-3 with TRBJ2-1, with TRBD2 matching 9 bases. This CDR3 comprises 18 residues. Germline CDR1 LGHNA, CDR2 YSLEER. Trimming removed 0 bases from V and 3 bases from J; junction bases left unmatched: 9. CDR3 in amino acids: CASSQDRGLANDYNEQFF. CDR3 sequence (DNA): TGCGCCAGCAGCCAAGACAGAGGACTAGCGAACGACTACAATGAGCAGTTCTTC.

This clonotype has more than one count but fewer than ten. The chain uses TRBV7-9 and TRBJ2-5, with D perhaps TRBD1 (6 bases). CDR1 and CDR2 from the germline V gene are SEHNR and FQNEAQ (reference sequence). V lost 4 bases, J lost 5 bases, and 14 bases lay in between. CDR3 length: 14 residues. The CDR3 sequence is CASSSDGQQETQYF. The CDR3 DNA sequence: TGTGCCAGCAGCTCCGACGGACAGCAGGAGACCCAGTACTTC.

This clonotype was picked up many times. V gene TRBV6-5 combines with J gene TRBJ2-7; D perhaps matches TRBD2 (5 bases). In germline, CDR1 is MNHEY, CDR2 SVGAGI. Trimming cost V 6 bases and J 1 base, with 16 bases left between them. The CDR3 runs to 15 residues. The CDR3 sequence: CASSSGPEVSYEQYF. The CDR3 DNA follows: TGTGCCAGCAGCAGTGGGCCGGAGGTTTCCTACGAGCAGTACTTC.

The table lists this clonotype with many counts. The rearrangement links TRBV9 to TRBJ2-7, with 7 nucleotides matching TRBD1. The CDR3 is made up of 14 amino acids. The germline V gene encodes CDR1 SGDLS and CDR2 YYNGEE. V was clipped by 3 bases and J by 2 bases; unmatched bases: 5. This CDR3 is CASSAGQEAYEQYF. The CDR3 DNA is TGTGCCAGCAGCGCAGGACAGGAGGCCTACGAGCAGTACTTC.

This sequence joins TRBV27 and TRBJ2-7; 14 nucleotides agree with TRBD2. Trimming at V came to 5 bases and at J to 6 bases, leaving 3 bases not matched to a gene. The germline V gene encodes CDR1 MNHEY and CDR2 SMNVEV (reference sequence). The CDR3 is made up of 14 amino acids. CDR3: CASSKGLAGVEQYF. In nucleotides, the CDR3 is TGTGCCAGCAGTAAGGGACTAGCGGGAGTCGAGCAGTACTTC.

Many counts were recorded for this clonotype. The rearrangement joins TRBV6-2 or TRBV6-3 to TRBJ2-1; 8 bases are a match to TRBD1. J gave up 15 bases and V 2 bases, and 6 bases lay outside the gene matches. Germline V gene lookup returns CDR1 MNHEY and CDR2 SVGEGT. CDR3 length: 12 amino acids. This CDR3 reads CASSYLQGEVFF. The CDR3 DNA follows: TGTGCCAGCAGTTACCTACAGGGGGAGGTGTTCTTC.